Listed below are T cell receptor beta chains from one sample, sequenced in a study of blood T cell repertoires in COVID-19. TCRdb keeps only in-frame clones here, not all; method: immunoSEQ multiplex PCR. Of 80,000 to 100,000 clones listed, 82% are singletons. The specimen sequenced was peripheral blood. The receptors stem from a man between 70 and 80 years old with active or convalescent COVID-19. Both conserved end residues are part of each CDR3. D genes are given only for firm matches. Clone size appears in some rows only: once, few, many, or a class for an expanded clone.

TRBV3-1/TRBV3-2	TRBJ1-1	13	.	.	TGTGCCAGCAGTAACAGGGCGGACACTGAAGCTTTCTTT	CASSNRADTEAFF
TRBV6-5	TRBJ1-2	14	.	TRBD1	TGTGCCAGCAAGGGGGACAGGGGGCCTGGGGGCTACACCTTC	CASKGDRGPGGYTF
TRBV6-2/TRBV6-3	TRBJ1-5	19	few	TRBD1	TGTGCCAGCAGTAAGTACTCCGGGACAGGGGTTTATAGCAATCAGCCCCAGCATTTT	CASSKYSGTGVYSNQPQHF
TRBV27	TRBJ2-5	15	.	TRBD1	TGTGCCAGCAGTTCATCCGGGACAGGGTTTGGGACCCAGTACTTC	CASSSSGTGFGTQYF
TRBV6-1	TRBJ1-3	17	.	TRBD1	TGTGCCAGCAGTGTGCGAAGGGACAGGGACTCTGGAAACACCATATATTTT	CASSVRRDRDSGNTIYF
TRBV11-2	TRBJ2-1	15	.	TRBD2	TGTGCCAGCAGCCCGACTAGCGGGGATTACAATGAGCAGTTCTTC	CASSPTSGDYNEQFF
TRBV5-6	TRBJ1-1	12	once	.	TGTGCCAGCAGCTTGGCAGCCGGGTCAGCTTTCTTT	CASSLAAGSAFF
TRBV7-8	TRBJ2-7	14	few	.	TGTGCCAGCAGCTTAGTAGGGGCGGTAGGAGAGCAGTACTTC	CASSLVGAVGEQYF
TRBV4-1	TRBJ1-6	17	once	TRBD1	TGCGCCAGCAGCCAGCAAACATGGGGGACAGGGGTTTCACCCCTCCACTTT	CASSQQTWGTGVSPLHF
TRBV6-5	TRBJ2-2	15	.	TRBD1	TGTGCCAGCAGAAGGACAGGGCTAAACACCGGGGAGCTGTTTTTT	CASRRTGLNTGELFF
TRBV3-1/TRBV3-2	TRBJ1-1	16	.	TRBD1	TGTGCCAGCAGCCCCTGGGACAGGGGTGCGAACACTGAAGCTTTCTTT	CASSPWDRGANTEAFF
TRBV5-1	TRBJ2-5	14	.	.	TGCGCCAGCAGCTCTACAGGGTTGCGAGAGACCCAGTACTTC	CASSSTGLRETQYF
TRBV10-3	TRBJ2-1	15	.	TRBD2	TGTGCCATCAGCCAACTAGCGGGGAACTACAATGAGCAGTTCTTC	CAISQLAGNYNEQFF
TRBV7-6	TRBJ2-3	16	few	TRBD2	TGTGCCAGCAGCTTATTTTTGGCGGGGGTCACAGATACGCAGTATTTT	CASSLFLAGVTDTQYF
TRBV6-2/TRBV6-3	TRBJ2-7	16	.	.	TGTGCCAGCAACCCTAGGACCGGGACAGGAGCGGGGGAGCAGTACTTC	CASNPRTGTGAGEQYF
TRBV2	TRBJ2-7	13	.	.	TGTGCCAGCAGTCCCTCCGGGGTATACGAGCAGTACTTC	CASSPSGVYEQYF
TRBV5-6	TRBJ2-4	16	.	TRBD2	TGTGCCAGCAGCTTGATCGTGGGGGGGACCAAAAACATTCAGTACTTC	CASSLIVGGTKNIQYF
TRBV27	TRBJ1-1	14	once	TRBD1	TGTGCCAGCAGGAAGGACAGGGGCTTTACTGAAGCTTTCTTT	CASRKDRGFTEAFF
TRBV12-5	TRBJ2-1	15	.	TRBD2	TGTGCTAGCCACCTCTGGGCGGGGGGAATCAATGAGCAGTTCTTC	CASHLWAGGINEQFF
TRBV7-2	TRBJ2-2	16	.	TRBD2	TGTGCCAGCAGCTCAGTAGCGGGGGGAAACACCGGGGAGCTGTTTTTT	CASSSVAGGNTGELFF
TRBV10-3	TRBJ2-2	16	.	.	TGTGCCATCAGTGAGTCAGGGCGGGGGAACACCGGGGAGCTGTTTTTT	CAISESGRGNTGELFF
TRBV6-5	TRBJ2-3	15	.	TRBD2	TGTGCCAGCACCTCGAGCGGGGTAACGGGAGATACGCAGTATTTT	CASTSSGVTGDTQYF
TRBV7-6	TRBJ2-2	16	few	.	TGTGCCAGCAGCTTAGCGGGCAGATCGAACACCGGGGAGCTGTTTTTT	CASSLAGRSNTGELFF
TRBV30	TRBJ1-1	15	.	.	TGTGCCTGCATCCTGAGGGGGGGAAAGAACACTGAAGCTTTCTTT	CACILRGGKNTEAFF
TRBV6-5	TRBJ1-3	15	.	.	TGTGCCAGCACTCCCGACAGCGTCTCTGGAAACACCATATATTTT	CASTPDSVSGNTIYF
TRBV6-1	TRBJ2-6	18	.	TRBD1	TGTGCCAGCAGTGACGGGACAGACTTTCACTCTGGGGCCAACGTCCTGACTTTC	CASSDGTDFHSGANVLTF
TRBV11-2	TRBJ2-7	13	.	TRBD1	TGTGCCAGCAGCCATCTGACAGGGCACGAGCAGTACTTC	CASSHLTGHEQYF
TRBV3-1/TRBV3-2	TRBJ2-5	14	.	TRBD2	TGTGCCAGCCTAATCCGGGGGGGATTGGAGACCCAGTACTTC	CASLIRGGLETQYF
TRBV5-4	TRBJ2-1	15	.	TRBD2	TGTGCCAGCAGCTTGGCCACGACTAGCGGGAATGAGCAGTTCTTC	CASSLATTSGNEQFF
TRBV12-3/TRBV12-4	TRBJ1-6	13	.	.	TGTGCCAGCAACGGACAGATAAATTCACCCCTCCACTTT	CASNGQINSPLHF
TRBV5-1	TRBJ1-3	16	few	.	TGCGCCAGCAGCTTGGTCGGGACAACTTCTGGAAACACCATATATTTT	CASSLVGTTSGNTIYF
TRBV7-9	TRBJ1-6	13	few	.	TGTGCCAGCAGCCCGAAGCTTCATTCACCCCTCCACTTT	CASSPKLHSPLHF
TRBV29-1	TRBJ1-2	11	.	TRBD1	TGCAGCATCCGGGACAGTAACGGCTACACCTTC	CSIRDSNGYTF
TRBV4-1	TRBJ2-7	14	few	.	TGCGCCAGCAGCCAATCGGACAGAGACTACGAGCAGTACTTC	CASSQSDRDYEQYF
TRBV9	TRBJ1-2	12	once	.	TGTGCCAGCAGTGGTACAGTTTATGGCTACACCTTC	CASSGTVYGYTF
TRBV3-1/TRBV3-2	TRBJ2-3	14	.	TRBD2	TGTGCCAGCAGCCCTACGGGCGAGCGGGGGGGCCAGTATTTT	CASSPTGERGGQYF
TRBV27	TRBJ2-2	18	once	.	TGTGCCAGCAGTTTATCGAGACAGACTCGCTACGGGACCGGGGAGCTGTTTTTT	CASSLSRQTRYGTGELFF
TRBV5-1	TRBJ2-1	15	.	TRBD1	TGCGCCAGCAGCTTCGACAGGGGTAAGGGGAATGAGCAGTTCTTC	CASSFDRGKGNEQFF
TRBV6-8	TRBJ2-7	16	.	.	TGTGCCAGCTCCCAAAGGGGTCGGGGGGCCTCCTACGAGCAGTACTTC	CASSQRGRGASYEQYF
TRBV3-1/TRBV3-2	TRBJ1-6	14	few	.	TGTGCCAGCAGCCAAGGGACTATTGAATCACCCCTCCACTTT	CASSQGTIESPLHF
TRBV15	TRBJ2-1	17	.	TRBD2	TGTGCCACCAGCAGAGAGGGTATTGCGGGGGGGCCCGGTGAGCAGTTCTTC	CATSREGIAGGPGEQFF
TRBV9	TRBJ2-3	14	.	TRBD2	TGTGCCAGCAGCGTAGGCGGGGGGGCAGATACGCAGTATTTT	CASSVGGGADTQYF
TRBV10-3	TRBJ1-2	14	.	.	TGTGCCATCACCGTCGACAGGATCCCCTATGGCTACACCTTC	CAITVDRIPYGYTF
TRBV7-9	TRBJ1-2	13	.	.	TGTGCCAGCAGCTTAATCGCTAACTATGGCTACACCTTC	CASSLIANYGYTF
TRBV11-3	TRBJ2-3	15	.	TRBD2	TGTGCCAGCAGCCCTGGACTAGCGGTCGCAGATACGCAGTATTTT	CASSPGLAVADTQYF
TRBV29-1	TRBJ2-1	13	.	TRBD2	TGCAGCGTTGAAGATGGGACTAGATCGGAGCAGTTCTTC	CSVEDGTRSEQFF
TRBV12-3/TRBV12-4	TRBJ2-7	12	.	.	TGTGCCAGCAGTCGGACTGGCTACGAGCAGTACTTC	CASSRTGYEQYF
TRBV28	TRBJ1-1	15	once	TRBD1	TGTGCCAGCAGTCAGGGACAGGGGCGGAACACTGAAGCTTTCTTT	CASSQGQGRNTEAFF
TRBV15	TRBJ1-2	14	.	TRBD1	TGTGCCACCAGCAGAGAGGGACAGGGGTATGGCTACACCTTC	CATSREGQGYGYTF
TRBV3-1/TRBV3-2	TRBJ2-5	13	.	.	TGTGCCAGCAGCCTGGGAGTAACGGAGACCCAGTACTTC	CASSLGVTETQYF
TRBV11-2	TRBJ2-7	13	once	.	TGTGCCAGCTCTACAGGGCCCTCCTACGAGCAGTACTTC	CASSTGPSYEQYF
TRBV6-4	TRBJ2-7	16	few	.	TGTGCCAGCACTATCACCCCCAACAGGATATCCTACGAGCAGTACTTC	CASTITPNRISYEQYF
TRBV5-1	TRBJ2-5	16	.	TRBD2	TGCGCCAGCAGCCCGGGTAGGGGAGGGCCCCAAGAGACCCAGTACTTC	CASSPGRGGPQETQYF
TRBV6-1	TRBJ2-4	17	.	.	TGTGCCAGCAGTGAAATGGGGAGCGGGACATTAGCGAACATTCAGTACTTC	CASSEMGSGTLANIQYF
TRBV5-1	TRBJ2-7	15	.	TRBD2	TGCGCCAGCAGCCCGGGAGGGGTAAGATCCTACGAGCAGTACTTC	CASSPGGVRSYEQYF
TRBV28	TRBJ1-5	14	.	.	TGTGCCAGCCAATCGGGGGGGAGCAATCAGCCCCAGCATTTT	CASQSGGSNQPQHF